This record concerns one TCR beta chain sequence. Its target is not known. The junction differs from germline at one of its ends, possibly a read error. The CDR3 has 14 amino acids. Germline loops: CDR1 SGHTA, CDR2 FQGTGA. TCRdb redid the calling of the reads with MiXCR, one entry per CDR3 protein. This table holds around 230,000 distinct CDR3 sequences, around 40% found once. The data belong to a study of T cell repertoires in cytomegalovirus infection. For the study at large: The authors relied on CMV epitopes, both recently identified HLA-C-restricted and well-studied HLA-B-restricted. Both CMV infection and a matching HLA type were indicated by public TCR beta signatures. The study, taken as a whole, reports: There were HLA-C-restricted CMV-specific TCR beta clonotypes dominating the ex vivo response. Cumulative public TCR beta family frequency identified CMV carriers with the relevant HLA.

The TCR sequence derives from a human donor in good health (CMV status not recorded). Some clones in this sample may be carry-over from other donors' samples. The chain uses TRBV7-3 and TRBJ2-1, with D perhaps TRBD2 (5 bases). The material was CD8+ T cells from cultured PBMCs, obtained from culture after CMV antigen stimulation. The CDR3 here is CASSPNGGVNEQLF. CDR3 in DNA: TGTGCCAGCAGCCCCAACGGAGGTGTGAATGAGCAGTTATTC.